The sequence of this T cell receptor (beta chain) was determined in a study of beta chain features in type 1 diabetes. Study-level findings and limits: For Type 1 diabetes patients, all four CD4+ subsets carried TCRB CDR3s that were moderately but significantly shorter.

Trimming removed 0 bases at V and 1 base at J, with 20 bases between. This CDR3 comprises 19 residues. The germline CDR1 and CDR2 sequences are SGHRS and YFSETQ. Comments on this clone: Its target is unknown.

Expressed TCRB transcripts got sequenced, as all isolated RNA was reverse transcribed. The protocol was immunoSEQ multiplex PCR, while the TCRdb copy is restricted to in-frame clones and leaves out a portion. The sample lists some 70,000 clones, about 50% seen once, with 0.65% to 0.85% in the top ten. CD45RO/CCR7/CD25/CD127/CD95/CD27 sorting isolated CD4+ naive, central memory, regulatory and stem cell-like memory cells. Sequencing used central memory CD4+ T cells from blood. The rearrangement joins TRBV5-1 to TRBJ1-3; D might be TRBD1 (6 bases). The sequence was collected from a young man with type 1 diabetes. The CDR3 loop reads CASSLVPGTPAISGNTIYF. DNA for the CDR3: TGCGCCAGCAGCTTGGTCCCTGGGACACCAGCGATTTCTGGAAACACCATATATTTT.